This record covers a single TCR beta chain. Antigen unknown. This record comes from a study of T cell repertoires in cytomegalovirus infection. Study information: It was the public TCR beta signatures that indicated both CMV infection and matching HLA type. Overall study results and limits: HLA-C-restricted, CMV-specific TCR beta clonotypes were dominant ex vivo. Identification of carriers of CMV plus the relevant HLA was achieved through cumulative public TCR beta family frequency.

Trimming cost V 4 bases and J 0 bases, with 8 bases left between them. This CDR3 comprises 14 residues. CDR1 and CDR2 (germline): LGHDT, YNNKEL (reference sequence). TCRdb processed the reads anew with MiXCR; each CDR3 protein has one entry. The data hold approximately 290,000 distinct CDR3 sequences, with about 25% observed a single time. The specimen sequenced was PBMCs. This chain uses TRBV3-1 with TRBJ2-3, with no clear D. The receptor's source is a human donor in good health (CMV status not recorded). Some clones in this sample may be carry-over from other donors' samples. The CDR3 loop is CASSPPRSTDTQYF. CDR3 in DNA: TGTGCCAGCAGCCCCCCTCGGAGCACAGATACGCAGTATTTT.